The T cell receptor (beta chain) under discussion was sequenced for a study of CD8+CD57+ T cells in acquired aplastic anemia. In the study overall: Sorted CD4+ and CD8+ cell DNA averaged roughly 3.2 ug. Study observations and caveats: Overlap between patients and controls comprised about 28 CD8+ CDR3 sequences.

Genomic DNA constituted the template upon which TCR beta VDJ and CDR3 profiling was performed. TCRdb re-derived calls from the reads in MiXCR, one entry per CDR3 protein. The data show around 200,000 distinct CDR3 sequences, more than 45% seen once. Whoever was chosen for sequencing had shown CD8+CD57+ cell expansion by flow cytometry. Germline loops: CDR1 SGHTA, CDR2 FQGTGA. Unmatched junction bases numbered 2, after V lost 6 bases and J lost 2 bases. This CDR3 is 14 amino acids long. A remark on this clonotype: Its target is unknown.

V gene TRBV7-3 combines with J gene TRBJ2-5; TRBD2 agrees at 11 bases. The sample consisted of sorted CD4+, CD8+, or CD8+CD57+ T cells (not recorded which) from PBMCs. The receptor was derived from a human donor with aplastic anemia. CDR3 DNA: TGTGCCAGCAGTCGACTAGCGGGGCAAGAGACCCAGTACTTC. It is translated as CASSRLAGQETQYF. Full variable domain (missing parts from reference TRBV7-3 and TRBJ2-5): GAGVSQTPSNKVTEKGKYVELRCDPISGHTALYWYRQSLGQGPEFLIYFQGTGAADDSGLPNDRFFAVRPEGSVSTLKIQRTERGDSAVYLCASSRLAGQETQYFGPGTRLLVL.